This is a list of T cell receptor beta chains from one sample in a study of cytomegalovirus exposure and HLA in healthy donors. Sequencing used immunoSEQ multiplex PCR; TCRdb keeps in-frame clones, though not all of them. The sample holds 150,000 to 200,000 clones; 81% are singletons and the top ten take 1.5% to 2%. The specimen sequenced was PBMCs. These receptors came from a man aged 18-30 years in good health and CMV-seronegative. Both conserved end residues are part of each CDR3. The order of the fields is clone size, V gene, J gene, D gene, CDR3 DNA, CDR3 protein. D genes are given only for firm matches. Expanded clones get a size class; other rows say once, few or many, or leave the size out.

>-|TRBV9|TRBJ1-4|-
TGTGCCAGCAGCTTGACTCCAACTAATGAAAAACTGTTTTTT
CASSLTPTNEKLFF
>-|TRBV6-1|TRBJ2-1|-
TGTGCCAGCAGGGCCGGACAGACAGGATACAATGAGCAGTTCTTC
CASRAGQTGYNEQFF
>-|TRBV7-2|TRBJ2-5|-
TGTGCCAGCAGCTCAGGGGTTCGGGAGACCCAGTACTTC
CASSSGVRETQYF
>-|TRBV18|TRBJ2-7|TRBD1
TGTGCCAGCTCACCAAGGACTCCCGGGACAGCTTCCTACGAGCAGTACTTC
CASSPRTPGTASYEQYF
>-|TRBV7-6|TRBJ2-3|TRBD2
TGTGCCAGCAGCCGAACTAGCGGGGGGGATACGCAGTATTTT
CASSRTSGGDTQYF
>-|TRBV6-5|TRBJ2-7|-
TGTGCCAGCAGCCTTACCACAGGCCGCTACGAGCAGTACTTC
CASSLTTGRYEQYF
>-|TRBV14|TRBJ2-3|-
TGTGCCAGCAGCCAAGACAGGGCCCCAGATACGCAGTATTTT
CASSQDRAPDTQYF
>-|TRBV19|TRBJ1-1|-
TGTGCCAGTAGTTGGGCGCAGGACACTGAAGCTTTCTTT
CASSWAQDTEAFF
>once|TRBV19|TRBJ2-2|-
TGTGCCAGTAGTTCAGGGACCGGGGAGCTGTTTTTT
CASSSGTGELFF
>-|TRBV4-2|TRBJ1-3|-
TGTGCCAGCAGCCAAGTAGCAGGGCCATATGGAAACACCATATATTTT
CASSQVAGPYGNTIYF
>-|TRBV28|TRBJ1-4|-
TGTGCCAGCATCCCACGGGGGGTGGGTGAAAAACTGTTTTTT
CASIPRGVGEKLFF
>-|TRBV19|TRBJ1-2|-
TGTGCCAGTATACGGATGGGGGGAAACTATGGCTACACCTTC
CASIRMGGNYGYTF
>-|TRBV15|TRBJ2-7|TRBD1
TGTGCCACCAGCAGAGATCGGGACAGGTCTCGGAGGTACTTC
CATSRDRDRSRRYF
>-|TRBV4-3|TRBJ2-7|TRBD1
TGCGCCAGCAGCCAGGGAATCCCGGGACAGTTGACCGAGCAGTACTTC
CASSQGIPGQLTEQYF
>-|TRBV5-8|TRBJ1-2|-
TGTGCCAGCAGCTCCTCAGGGAATACCTATGGCTACACCTTC
CASSSSGNTYGYTF
>-|TRBV11-3|TRBJ2-3|-
TGTGCCAGCAGCTCCGGGCGACAGACAGATACGCAGTATTTT
CASSSGRQTDTQYF
>-|TRBV5-5|TRBJ1-6|-
TGTGCCAGCAGCAAAAGACAATTCGATAATTCACCCCTCCACTTT
CASSKRQFDNSPLHF
>-|TRBV28|TRBJ2-2|-
TGTGCCAGCAGTTTAGGCGGATCCAAACCCGGGGAGCTGTTTTTT
CASSLGGSKPGELFF
>-|TRBV9|TRBJ2-7|TRBD1
TGTGCCAGCAGCGAGTCGGACAGGGGGCAGTTCGAGCAGTACTTC
CASSESDRGQFEQYF
>-|TRBV19|TRBJ2-5|-
TGTGCCAGTAGCTACGGTGGCAGGAAAGAGACCCAGTACTTC
CASSYGGRKETQYF
>-|TRBV2|TRBJ2-7|-
TGTGCCAGCAGAGGACTGGAGTACGAGCAGTACTTC
CASRGLEYEQYF
>-|TRBV5-4|TRBJ1-1|-
TGTGCCAGCAGCTTGGATCTACGGGGGAACACTGAAGCTTTCTTT
CASSLDLRGNTEAFF
>few|TRBV5-5|TRBJ2-7|TRBD1
TGTGCCAGCAGCCCCGGGACAGGGTTCTACGAGCAGTACTTC
CASSPGTGFYEQYF
>-|TRBV9|TRBJ1-3|TRBD1
TGTGCCAGCAGCCCACCGGGACAGGGGGCGGGAAACACCATATATTTT
CASSPPGQGAGNTIYF
>-|TRBV27|TRBJ1-2|TRBD1
TGTGCCAGCAGAGATTCTAGGACAGGGGGCAATGGCTACACCTTC
CASRDSRTGGNGYTF